This TCR beta chain was profiled in a study of blood T cell repertoires in COVID-19. Study summary: Donors in the United States, Italy and Spain gave samples during acute or convalescent COVID-19. From T cells, B-cell-depleted T cells, or PBMCs came the material, which was cDNA or gDNA.

Authors' data handling: Reference gene primer amplification gave estimated nucleated cell counts. Sequencing was performed with immunoSEQ multiplex PCR; in TCRdb, only in-frame clones are kept and a portion is missing. V and J calls and clone size are copied from that table; D and trimming were computed from the DNA. The sample includes approximately 80,000 clones, about 83% of them seen just once. The V end lost 3 bases, the J end lost 4 bases, and 4 bases lay between the germline ends. Germline CDR1 and CDR2: MNHEY and SVGAGI. This CDR3 is built from 11 residues. V and J are TRBV6-5 and TRBJ2-7; D is unresolved. Sequences were obtained from peripheral blood. The clonotype originates from a man aged 50 or older with active COVID-19. The CDR3 loop reads CASSYQYEQYF. CDR3 in DNA: TGTGCCAGCAGTTATCAGTACGAGCAGTACTTC.